The clone carrying this TCR beta chain occurred a few times. The antigen is undetermined. Next came a second PCR, run for about 6 to 12 cycles, which used a sample-barcoded 5' primer along with a J-beta primer mix. Each CDR3 protein gets one entry after TCRdb re-called the 5' RACE reads with MiXCR. Among approximately 780,000 distinct CDR3 sequences listed, roughly 24% were seen once. Staff drew about 10 milliliters of peripheral blood from each donor. This entry belongs to a study of blood T cells in healthy people across ages. Notes on the study in general: Significant beta diversity loss was already apparent by age roughly 44, declining roughly linearly.

The CDR3 is 16 residues long. The ends lost 0 bases at V and 3 bases at J; junction bases unmatched: 6. Germline V gives CDR1 MGHRA, CDR2 YSYEKL. This sample was also put to use in a study of T cells of mothers and their children. From that paper: The effect of thymic selection on TCR recombination output is similar between related and unrelated pairs.

The V gene is TRBV4-1, the J gene TRBJ1-1, with 8 bases that match TRBD1. The specimen was blood. The TCR sequence derives from a boy aged 5-17 years in good health. The CDR3: CASSQDRDRGHTEAFF. For the CDR3, the DNA is TGCGCCAGCAGCCAAGATCGAGACAGGGGTCACACTGAAGCTTTCTTT.